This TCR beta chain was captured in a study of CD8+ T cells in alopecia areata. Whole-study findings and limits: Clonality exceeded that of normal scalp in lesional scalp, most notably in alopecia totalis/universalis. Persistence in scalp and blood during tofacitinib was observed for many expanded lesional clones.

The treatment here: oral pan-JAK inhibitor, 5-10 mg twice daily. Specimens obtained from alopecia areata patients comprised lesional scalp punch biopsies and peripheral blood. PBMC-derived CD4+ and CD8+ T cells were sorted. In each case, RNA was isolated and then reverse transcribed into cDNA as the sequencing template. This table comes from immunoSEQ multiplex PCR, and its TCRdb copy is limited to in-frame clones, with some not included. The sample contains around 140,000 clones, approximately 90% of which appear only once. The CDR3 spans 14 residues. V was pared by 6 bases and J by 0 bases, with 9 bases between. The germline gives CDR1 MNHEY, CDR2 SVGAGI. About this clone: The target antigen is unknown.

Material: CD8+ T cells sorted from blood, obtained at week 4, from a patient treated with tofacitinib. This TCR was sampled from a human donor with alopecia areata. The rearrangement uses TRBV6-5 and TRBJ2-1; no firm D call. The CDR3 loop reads CASRRLYSYNEQFF. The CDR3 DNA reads TGTGCCAGCAGGCGGCTATACTCCTACAATGAGCAGTTCTTC.